This TCR beta chain was retrieved from a study of blood T cell repertoires in COVID-19. Assay: immunoSEQ multiplex PCR; the TCRdb copy retains only in-frame clones and omits some. Of 260,000 or so clones in the sample, around 82% were seen once. Sequencing was done on a sample of peripheral blood. This sequence was found in a human donor in a cohort sampled during active COVID-19.

CDR3 protein: CASSDSGLGSYNEQFF. The CDR3 bases are TGTGCCAGCAGTGACTCGGGACTAGGTTCCTACAATGAGCAGTTCTTC. The J gene is TRBJ2-1, the V gene TRBV6-4; 8 bases line up with TRBD2. The germline V gene encodes CDR1 MRHNA and CDR2 SNTAGT. J lost 1 base, V lost 0 bases, and 2 bases had no gene match. This CDR3 has 16 amino acids.